Sequencing of this T cell receptor (beta chain) was carried out in a study of T cells in localized non-small cell lung cancer. Per the germline V gene, CDR1 is MDHEN and CDR2 is SYDVKM. The junction had 7 bases not matched to a gene; V was cut back by 7 bases and J by 4 bases. The CDR3 runs to 14 residues. Some clones are missing from TCRdb's copy, which holds only in-frame ones; the method was immunoSEQ multiplex PCR. Of about 3,200 clones listed, under 30% were seen once; the top ten hold about 12%. The specimen was normal lung tissue next to the tumor, collected before any cancer treatment. The clonotype was recovered from a woman aged 35-75 years with stage I lung adenocarcinoma. This chain links TRBV28 with TRBJ2-7; 10 positions match TRBD2. The CDR3 spells CASTIGTSAYEQYF. The DNA for the CDR3 is TGTGCCAGCACCATCGGGACTAGCGCTTACGAGCAGTACTTC.